The 14 T cell receptor beta chains in this list originate from one sample, sequenced in a study of blood T cell repertoires in COVID-19. Profiled with immunoSEQ multiplex PCR; TCRdb holds only in-frame clones, not every one. The sample lists 50,000 or so clones, 82% occurring once. Input material: peripheral blood. Receptors originate from a man older than 75 with COVID-19, enrolled during active disease.

V usage is TRBV5-1 and J usage is TRBJ2-5, with TRBD2 as a possible D gene (5 bases). Trimming left V 4 bases short and J 1 base short, with 14 bases between. Germline CDR1 and CDR2: SGHRS and YFSETQ. This CDR3 comprises 15 residues. Here the CDR3 DNA reads TGCGCCAGCAGCCGAGGGCAGAGCTTCCAAGAGACCCAGTACTTC. As protein: CASSRGQSFQETQYF.

This rearrangement joins TRBV7-8 to TRBJ2-3, with D maybe TRBD1 (6 bases). Germline V gene sequence: CDR1 SGHVS, CDR2 FQNEAQ. The CDR3 is 16 amino acids. Trimming cost V 3 bases and J 4 bases, with 17 bases left between them. The CDR3 coding sequence is TGTGCCAGCAGCTTGGGCCCAGGGGCCTCACCAGATACGCAGTATTTT. Protein sequence: CASSLGPGASPDTQYF.

The sample holds a few counts of this clone. The chain joins TRBV2 to TRBJ1-1, with D perhaps matching TRBD1 (6 bases). From germline, CDR1 is SNHLY and CDR2 FYNNEI. The CDR3 runs to 13 residues. The V end lost 6 bases, the J end lost 1 base, and 9 bases lay between the germline ends. The CDR3 nucleotides are TGTGCCAGCAGGGGGACACGGAACACTGAAGCTTTCTTT. Its protein is CASRGTRNTEAFF.

This clone was seen a single time. V and J are TRBV6-5 and TRBJ1-2; possibly TRBD1 for D (6 bases). CDR1 and CDR2 (germline): MNHEY, SVGAGI. CDR3 length: 14 residues. V gave up 6 bases and J gave up 4 bases, with 15 bases separating them. In nucleotides, the CDR3 is TGTGCCAGCAGGCCCCCCGGGGGGCTCTATGGCTACACCTTC. Its translation is CASRPPGGLYGYTF.

This chain joins TRBV19 and TRBJ2-1; 12 bases agree with TRBD2. After removal of 3 bases from V and 8 bases from J, the junction contained 8 bases not matched to a gene. This CDR3 region has 16 residues. Germline CDR1 reads LNHDA; CDR2 reads SQIVND (reference sequence). The CDR3 DNA reads TGTGCCAGTAGTATCCTATCTAGCGGGAGGGCCGATGAGCAGTTCTTC. Translating it yields CASSILSSGRADEQFF. Full variable domain (outside the CDR3, taken from reference TRBV19 and TRBJ2-1): DGGITQSPKYLFRKEGQNVTLSCEQNLNHDAMYWYRQDPGQGLRLIYYSQIVNDFQKGDIAEGYSVSREKKESFPLTVTSAQKNPTAFYLCASSILSSGRADEQFFGPGTRLTVL.

The chain combines TRBV5-1 with TRBJ2-3; 14 bases are a match to TRBD2. The CDR3 length is 16 residues. Germline V gene data show CDR1 as SGHRS and CDR2 as YFSETQ. The V gene end was trimmed by 4 bases and the J gene end by 7 bases; junction bases not matched to a gene: 8. CDR3 loop: CASSPARLAGGHTQYF. In nucleotides, the CDR3 is TGCGCCAGCAGCCCCGCTCGACTAGCGGGGGGGCATACGCAGTATTTT.

The V and J genes are TRBV6-1 and TRBJ1-5; 10 bases align to TRBD1. Germline V gene lookup returns CDR1 MNHNS and CDR2 SASEGT. This CDR3 contains 17 residues. Losses at the gene ends were 2 bases for V and 0 bases for J; bases not matched to a gene: 4. The CDR3, as DNA: TGTGCCAGCAGTGAATCGGGACAGGGGCATAGCAATCAGCCCCAGCATTTT. It yields the protein CASSESGQGHSNQPQHF.

The gene calls are TRBV7-2 and TRBJ2-3, with 12 bases that match TRBD2. Trimming at V came to 4 bases and at J to 3 bases, leaving 5 bases not matched to a gene. Looked up from germline, CDR1 is SGHTA and CDR2 is FQGNSA. The CDR3 runs 16 residues. The CDR3 coding sequence is TGTGCCAGCAGCTCAGGTCTAGCGGGAGGGACAGATACGCAGTATTTT. It translates to CASSSGLAGGTDTQYF.

V and J are TRBV7-2 and TRBJ1-2, with 9 positions matching TRBD1. CDR1 and CDR2 from the germline V gene are SGHTA and FQGNSA. The CDR3 is made up of 14 amino acids. V lost 6 bases and J lost 2; bases outside the gene matches: 4. CDR3 sequence reads: CASSSDRGNYGYTF. For the CDR3, the DNA is TGTGCCAGCAGTTCGGACAGGGGCAACTATGGCTACACCTTC.

V is TRBV4-3 and J is TRBJ1-1; 8 bases fit TRBD1. This CDR3 region has 15 residues. Losses at the gene ends were 2 bases for V and 4 bases for J; bases not matched to a gene: 6. Per germline, CDR1 LGHNA and CDR2 YSLEER. Written as DNA, the CDR3 is TGCGCCAGCAGCCAACCAGAGGACAGGGTCACTGAAGCTTTCTTT. It is translated as CASSQPEDRVTEAFF.

V gene TRBV11-2 combines with J gene TRBJ1-5; TRBD1 aligns across 9 bases. CDR3 length equals 15 residues. Unmatched junction bases numbered 1, after V lost 2 bases and J lost 2 bases. Germline V gene lookup returns CDR1 SGHAT and CDR2 FQNNGV. DNA of the CDR3: TGTGCCAGCAGCTTAACAGGGGGCCGCAATCAGCCCCAGCATTTT. Amino acids: CASSLTGGRNQPQHF.

The V gene is TRBV30, the J gene TRBJ1-2, with D perhaps TRBD1 (5 bases). Trimming cost V 8 bases and J 4 bases, with 11 bases left between them. The CDR3 has 11 residues. Germline V gene lookup returns CDR1 GTSNPN and CDR2 SVGIG (reference sequence). The CDR3 DNA reads as TGTGCCCTGGGAGGGGTCTATGGCTACACCTTC. Its translation: CALGGVYGYTF.

J is TRBJ2-5 and V is TRBV7-2; 9 bases match TRBD2. This CDR3 contains 13 residues. V lost 7 bases to trimming and J lost 5 bases; unmatched junction nucleotides: 5. Germline V lookup: CDR1 SGHTA, CDR2 FQGNSA. The CDR3 reads CASTAGGRETQYF. The CDR3 bases are TGTGCCAGCACGGCGGGAGGGAGGGAGACCCAGTACTTC.

V gene TRBV19 combines with J gene TRBJ1-2, with D perhaps TRBD1 (5 bases). This CDR3 spans 14 amino acids. Trimming shortened V by 5 bases and J by 4 bases, and 14 bases separated the two germline ends. The germline V gene has CDR1 LNHDA and CDR2 SQIVND (reference sequence). Here the CDR3 DNA reads TGTGCCAGTAGTTCCCGGGGAGGGGCCTATGGCTACACCTTC. It specifies CASSSRGGAYGYTF.